The present T cell receptor beta chain was sequenced within a study of T cells in Graves' hyperthyroidism and ophthalmopathy. Notes on the study in general: Researchers report that a 13 V-J model separated ophthalmopathy from stable hyperthyroidism. Blood shared most expanded thyroid clonotypes above 0.001.

This clonotype has ten or more counts. Antigen unknown. The germline V gene has CDR1 LGHDT and CDR2 YNNKEL (reference sequence). The V gene end was trimmed by 0 bases and the J gene end by 0 bases; junction bases not matched to a gene: 5. The CDR3 spans 16 residues. Patients having uncontrolled infection, another autoimmune disease, pregnancy or lactation were not included. Diagnoses used clinical symptoms, serum thyroxine and TRAb, thyroid ultrasound and orbital computed tomography. RNA transcripts provided the source from which TCR beta CDR3 regions were amplified. Carried out on the TCR CDR3, a first-round RT-PCR used the HTBI primer set. TCRdb used MiXCR to reprocess the multiplex PCR reads, holding one entry per CDR3 protein. This sample has more than 350,000 distinct CDR3 sequences, with nearly 15% found just once.

Input material: blood. The receptor's source is a woman aged 60-70 years with Graves' ophthalmopathy. The V gene is TRBV3-1, the J gene TRBJ2-7; 7 bases are a match to TRBD2. CDR3 nucleotides: TGTGCCAGCAGCCAAGAAGCGCTAGCGGTCTCCTACGAGCAGTACTTC. Its protein is CASSQEALAVSYEQYF.